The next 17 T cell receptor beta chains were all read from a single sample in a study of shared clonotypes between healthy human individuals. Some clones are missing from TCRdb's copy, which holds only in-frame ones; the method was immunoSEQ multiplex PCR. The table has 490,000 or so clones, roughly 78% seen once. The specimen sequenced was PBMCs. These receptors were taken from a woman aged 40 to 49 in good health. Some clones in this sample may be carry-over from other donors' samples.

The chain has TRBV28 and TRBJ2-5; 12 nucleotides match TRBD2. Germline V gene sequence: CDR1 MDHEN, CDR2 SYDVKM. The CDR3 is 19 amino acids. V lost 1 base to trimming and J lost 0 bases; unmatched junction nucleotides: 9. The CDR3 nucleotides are TGTGCCAGCAGTTTATTTACCGTTCGGACTAGCGGGAACCAAGAGACCCAGTACTTC. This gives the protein CASSLFTVRTSGNQETQYF. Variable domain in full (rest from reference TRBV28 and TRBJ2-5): DVKVTQSSRYLVKRTGEKVFLECVQDMDHENMFWYRQDPGLGLRLIYFSYDVKMKEKGDIPEGYSVSREKKERFSLILESASTNQTSMYLCASSLFTVRTSGNQETQYFGPGTRLLVL.

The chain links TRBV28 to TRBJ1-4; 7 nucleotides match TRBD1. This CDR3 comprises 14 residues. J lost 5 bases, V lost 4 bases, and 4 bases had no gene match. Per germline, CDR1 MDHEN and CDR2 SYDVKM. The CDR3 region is CASSSGTANEKLFF. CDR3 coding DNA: TGTGCCAGCAGTTCCGGGACAGCGAATGAAAAACTGTTTTTT.

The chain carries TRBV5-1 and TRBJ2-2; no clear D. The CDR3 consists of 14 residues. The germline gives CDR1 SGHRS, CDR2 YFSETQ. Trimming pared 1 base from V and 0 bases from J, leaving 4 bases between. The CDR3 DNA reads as TGCGCCAGCAGCTTGCGCACGAACACCGGGGAGCTGTTTTTT. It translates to CASSLRTNTGELFF.

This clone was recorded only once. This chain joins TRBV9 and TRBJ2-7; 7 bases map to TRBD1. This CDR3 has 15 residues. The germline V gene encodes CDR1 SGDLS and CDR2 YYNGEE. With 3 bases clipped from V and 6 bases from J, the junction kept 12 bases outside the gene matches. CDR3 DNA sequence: TGTGCCAGCAGCGCACAGACAGGGTTAGGGGGCGAGCAGTACTTC. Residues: CASSAQTGLGGEQYF.

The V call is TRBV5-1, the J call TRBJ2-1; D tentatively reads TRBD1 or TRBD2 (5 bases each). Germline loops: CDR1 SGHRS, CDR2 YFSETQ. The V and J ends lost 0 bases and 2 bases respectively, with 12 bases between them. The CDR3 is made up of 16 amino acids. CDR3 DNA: TGCGCCAGCAGCTTGGCCGGGACGGCAACCTACAATGAGCAGTTCTTC. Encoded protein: CASSLAGTATYNEQFF. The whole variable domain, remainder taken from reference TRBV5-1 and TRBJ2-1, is KAGVTQTPRYLIKTRGQQVTLSCSPISGHRSVSWYQQTPGQGLQFLFEYFSETQRNKGNFPGRFSGRQFSNSRSEMNVSTLELGDSALYLCASSLAGTATYNEQFFGPGTRLTVL.

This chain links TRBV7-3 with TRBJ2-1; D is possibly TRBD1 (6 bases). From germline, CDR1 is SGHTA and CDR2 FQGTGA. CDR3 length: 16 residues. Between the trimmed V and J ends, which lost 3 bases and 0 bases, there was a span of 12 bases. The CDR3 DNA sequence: TGTGCCAGCAGCTTTTCGCCAGGGGCCTCCTACAATGAGCAGTTCTTC. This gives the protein CASSFSPGASYNEQFF.

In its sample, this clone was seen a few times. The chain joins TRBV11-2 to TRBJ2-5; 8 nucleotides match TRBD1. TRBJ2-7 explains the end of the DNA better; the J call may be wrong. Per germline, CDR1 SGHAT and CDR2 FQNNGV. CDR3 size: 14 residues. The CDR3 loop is CASSPQGGLYEQYF. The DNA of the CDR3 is TGTGCCAGCAGCCCACAGGGGGGACTGTACGAGCAGTACTTC.

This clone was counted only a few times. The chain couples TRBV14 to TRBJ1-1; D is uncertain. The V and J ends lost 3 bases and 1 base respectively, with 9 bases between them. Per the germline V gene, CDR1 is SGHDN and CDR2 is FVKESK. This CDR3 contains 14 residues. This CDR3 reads CASSHQRRNTEAFF. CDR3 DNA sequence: TGTGCCAGCAGCCACCAACGGAGGAACACTGAAGCTTTCTTT.

The CDR3 region has the DNA TGCGCCAGCAGTCAATCTAGGGACAGGACAGTAGCCAAAAACATTCAGTACTTC. Protein product: CASSQSRDRTVAKNIQYF. This chain joins TRBV23-1 and TRBJ2-4; TRBD1 aligns across 8 bases. TRBV23-1 is labeled an ORF, and its function is uncertain. V lost 0 bases, J lost 0 bases, and 7 bases stayed unmatched. The CDR3 is 18 residues long.

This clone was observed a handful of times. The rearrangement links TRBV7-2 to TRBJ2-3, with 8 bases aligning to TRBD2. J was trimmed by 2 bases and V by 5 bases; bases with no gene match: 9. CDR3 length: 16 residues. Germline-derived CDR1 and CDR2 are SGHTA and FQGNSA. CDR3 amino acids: CASSERLAGPTDTQYF. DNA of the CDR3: TGTGCCAGCAGCGAGAGGCTAGCGGGCCCCACAGATACGCAGTATTTT.

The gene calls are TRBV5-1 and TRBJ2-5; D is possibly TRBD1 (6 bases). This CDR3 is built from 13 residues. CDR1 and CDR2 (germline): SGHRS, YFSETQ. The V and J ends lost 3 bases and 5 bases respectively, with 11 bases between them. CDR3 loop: CASSSRGWETQYF. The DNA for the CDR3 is TGCGCCAGCAGCTCCAGGGGTTGGGAGACCCAGTACTTC.

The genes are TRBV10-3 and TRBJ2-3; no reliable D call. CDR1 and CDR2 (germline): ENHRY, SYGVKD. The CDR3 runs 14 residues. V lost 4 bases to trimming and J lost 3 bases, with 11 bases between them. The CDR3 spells CAISGSVDTDTQYF. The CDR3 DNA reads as TGTGCCATCAGTGGGTCTGTCGATACAGATACGCAGTATTTT.

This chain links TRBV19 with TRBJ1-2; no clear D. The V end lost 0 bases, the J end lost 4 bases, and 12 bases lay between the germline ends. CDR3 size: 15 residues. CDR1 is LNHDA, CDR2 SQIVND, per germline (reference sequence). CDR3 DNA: TGTGCCAGTAGTATAGATATAGGAGAAGTCTATGGCTACACCTTC. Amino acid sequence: CASSIDIGEVYGYTF.

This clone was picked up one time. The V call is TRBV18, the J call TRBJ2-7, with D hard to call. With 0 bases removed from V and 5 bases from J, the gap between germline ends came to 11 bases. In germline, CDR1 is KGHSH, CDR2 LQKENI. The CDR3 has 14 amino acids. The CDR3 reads CASSPPLWSDEQYF. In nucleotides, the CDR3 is TGTGCCAGCTCACCACCGTTATGGAGCGACGAGCAGTACTTC.

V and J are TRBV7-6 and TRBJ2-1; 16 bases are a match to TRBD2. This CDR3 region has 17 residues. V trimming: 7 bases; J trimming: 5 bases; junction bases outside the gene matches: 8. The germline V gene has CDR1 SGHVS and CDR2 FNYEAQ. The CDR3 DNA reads TGTGCCAGCACCCTGGGACTAGCGGGAGGGCCGGACAATGAGCAGTTCTTC. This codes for CASTLGLAGGPDNEQFF.

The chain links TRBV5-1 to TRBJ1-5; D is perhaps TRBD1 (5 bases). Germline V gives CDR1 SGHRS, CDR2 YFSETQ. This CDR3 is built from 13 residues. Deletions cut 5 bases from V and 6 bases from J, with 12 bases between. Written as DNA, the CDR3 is TGCGCCAGCAGTCCGGACATTAGTCAGCCCCAGCATTTT. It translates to CASSPDISQPQHF.

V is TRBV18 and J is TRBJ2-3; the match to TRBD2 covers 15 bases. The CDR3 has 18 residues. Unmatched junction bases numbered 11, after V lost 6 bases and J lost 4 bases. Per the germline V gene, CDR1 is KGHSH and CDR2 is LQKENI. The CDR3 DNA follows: TGTGCCAGCTCTCCCCCCGGACTAGCGGGAGGGAGGGCAGATACGCAGTATTTT. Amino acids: CASSPPGLAGGRADTQYF.